This TCR beta chain derives from a study of graft-versus-host responses after intestinal transplantation. Turning to the study itself: Grafts that recipients had were multivisceral, liver-intestinal, or isolated intestinal transplants. Tacrolimus plus steroids were given to all recipients for about 3 years, preceded by anti-thymocyte globulin induction. General study findings and limits: GvH clones were found in recipient marrow; some appeared first in ileum or blood.

Germline trimming cut 6 bases from V and 5 bases from J; bases unmatched to any gene: 4. The CDR3 is 14 amino acids. The germline V gene encodes CDR1 SNHLY and CDR2 FYNNEI. Assay: immunoSEQ multiplex PCR; the TCRdb copy retains only in-frame clones and omits some. The sample consists of about 15,000 clones, less than 45% of them appearing once. CFSE-labeled responder cells (around 200,000) were plated with around 200,000 irradiated, violet-dye-labeled stimulator cells. Both CD3+CD4+ and CD3+CD8+ responders that were proliferating and CFSE-low underwent sorting after the reaction. The starting material was alloreactive CD8+ T cells from a mixed lymphocyte reaction culture, obtained before intestinal transplant. Subset specified: CFSE-low proliferating T cells sorted from approximately 6-day pre-transplant mixed lymphocyte reaction (GvH or HvG direction). The receptor's source is a human patient who received an intestinal transplant. The V call is TRBV2, the J call TRBJ1-5, with 10 bases identical to TRBD1. The chain's CDR3 is CASRGQGSHQPQHF. The CDR3 bases are TGTGCCAGCAGGGGACAGGGGAGTCATCAGCCCCAGCATTTT.